This is a list of T cell receptor beta chains from one sample in a study of blood T cell repertoires in COVID-19. Data came from immunoSEQ multiplex PCR; TCRdb stores just in-frame clones and leaves some out. The sample lists about 170,000 clones, approximately 91% seen once, with about 5% in the top ten. What was sequenced was peripheral blood. The receptors here all came from a man younger than 35 with COVID-19, enrolled during active disease. The CDR3 runs from the conserved cysteine through the conserved F or W. D genes are given only for firm matches. A row's size may be missing; if present it is once, few, many or a size class.

D gene,J gene,clone size,CDR3 length,V gene,CDR3 protein,CDR3 DNA
TRBD1,TRBJ2-3,once,15,TRBV7-9,CASSLVTGGVDTQYF,TGTGCCAGCAGCTTAGTGACAGGGGGCGTAGATACGCAGTATTTT
TRBD2,TRBJ2-1,.,15,TRBV3-1/TRBV3-2,CASSQGTSTYNEQFF,TGTGCCAGCAGCCAAGGGACTAGTACCTACAATGAGCAGTTCTTC
.,TRBJ2-3,.,14,TRBV24-1,CATSDPGTVDTQYF,TGTGCCACCAGTGATCCCGGGACTGTAGATACGCAGTATTTT
.,TRBJ2-2,.,15,TRBV28,CASSSRTLLTGELFF,TGTGCCAGCAGTTCCCGGACTCTTCTAACCGGGGAGCTGTTTTTT
.,TRBJ2-7,.,14,TRBV9,CASSEEDSLEEQYF,TGTGCCAGCAGCGAGGAGGACAGTCTGGAAGAGCAGTACTTC
.,TRBJ2-5,.,13,TRBV10-3,CAISEFSKETQYF,TGTGCCATCAGTGAGTTCTCTAAAGAGACCCAGTACTTC
TRBD2,TRBJ2-1,.,12,TRBV6-5,CASARGYNEQFF,TGTGCCAGCGCGCGGGGGTACAATGAGCAGTTCTTC
.,TRBJ2-7,.,15,TRBV4-1,CASSQVSQGNYEQYF,TGCGCCAGCAGCCAAGTCTCGCAGGGGAACTACGAGCAGTACTTC
.,TRBJ2-7,.,12,TRBV7-9,CASSQIGDEQYF,TGTGCCAGCAGCCAGATCGGGGACGAGCAGTACTTC
TRBD2,TRBJ2-1,.,16,TRBV7-9,CASSLQWASGPNEQFF,TGTGCCAGCAGCTTACAATGGGCTAGCGGTCCCAATGAGCAGTTCTTC
.,TRBJ1-1,.,13,TRBV2,CASSDSRNTEAFF,TGTGCCAGCAGTGACAGTCGAAACACTGAAGCTTTCTTT
.,TRBJ2-1,.,12,TRBV28,CASSLFGHEQFF,TGTGCCAGCAGTTTGTTTGGGCATGAGCAGTTCTTC
TRBD2,TRBJ2-7,once,14,TRBV9,CASSVVAGALEQYF,TGTGCCAGCAGCGTAGTAGCGGGGGCTCTCGAGCAGTACTTC
TRBD1,TRBJ1-6,.,15,TRBV25-1,CASSEGTGDNSPLHF,TGTGCCAGCAGTGAAGGGACAGGGGATAATTCACCCCTCCACTTT
TRBD1,TRBJ1-4,.,15,TRBV28,CASSRTGATNEKLLF,TGTGCCAGCAGTCGAACAGGGGCAACTAATGAAAAACTGCTTTTT
TRBD2,TRBJ2-5,.,14,TRBV28,CASRTSGRAGTQYF,TGTGCCAGCAGAACTAGCGGGAGGGCCGGGACCCAGTACTTC
.,TRBJ1-5,.,18,TRBV6-2/TRBV6-3,CASSYGAQGTLINQPQHF,TGTGCCAGCAGTTACGGGGCACAGGGAACACTTATCAATCAGCCCCAGCATTTT
.,TRBJ1-1,.,19,TRBV21-1,CASSKVRTGCGRMNTEAFF,TGTGCCAGCAGCAAAGTCAGGACAGGGTGTGGGAGGATGAACACTGAAGCTTTCTTT
.,TRBJ1-2,.,12,TRBV28,CASSLRGTGYTF,TGTGCCAGCAGTTTGAGAGGAACTGGCTACACCTTC
.,TRBJ1-4,.,14,TRBV25-1,CASTSDRDNEKLLF,TGTGCCAGCACCTCAGACAGAGATAATGAAAAACTGCTTTTT
TRBD2,TRBJ2-1,.,17,TRBV7-8,CASSLPRREGRNNEQFF,TGTGCCAGCAGCTTACCGCGTCGGGAGGGCCGGAACAATGAGCAGTTCTTC
TRBD1,TRBJ2-7,.,14,TRBV7-6,CASSLGTGSYEQYF,TGTGCCAGCAGCTTAGGGACAGGCTCCTACGAGCAGTACTTC
.,TRBJ1-5,.,15,TRBV6-1,CASSEGKGGNQPQHF,TGTGCCAGCAGTGAAGGTAAGGGGGGCAATCAGCCCCAGCATTTT
.,TRBJ1-1,.,12,TRBV7-9,CASSAGMTEAFF,TGTGCCAGCAGCGCCGGGATGACTGAAGCTTTCTTT
.,TRBJ2-2,.,16,TRBV6-6,CASSYSFRSATGELFF,TGTGCCAGCAGTTACTCATTCCGAAGCGCAACCGGGGAGCTGTTTTTT
TRBD1,TRBJ2-4,.,13,TRBV7-2,CASSGQGANIQYF,TGTGCCAGCAGCGGACAGGGGGCAAACATTCAGTACTTC
.,TRBJ2-7,.,14,TRBV27,CASSSGRGFYEQYF,TGTGCCAGCAGTTCGGGCAGGGGTTTCTACGAGCAGTACTTC
.,TRBJ2-7,.,13,TRBV6-2/TRBV6-3,CASSQISNYEQYF,TGTGCCAGCAGCCAAATCTCTAACTACGAGCAGTACTTC
TRBD1,TRBJ1-1,.,12,TRBV28,CASRIQGTEAFF,TGTGCCAGCAGGATACAGGGGACTGAAGCTTTCTTT
.,TRBJ1-6,.,14,TRBV13,CASRLWGENSPLHF,TGTGCCAGCAGGCTATGGGGGGAAAATTCACCCCTCCACTTT
.,TRBJ2-7,few,11,TRBV12-3/TRBV12-4,CASRGPYEQYF,TGTGCCAGCAGGGGCCCCTACGAGCAGTACTTC
TRBD2,TRBJ2-1,.,15,TRBV19,CASSIGGRALDEQFF,TGTGCCAGTAGTATAGGAGGGAGGGCCTTAGATGAGCAGTTCTTC
.,TRBJ1-1,.,12,TRBV5-1,CASSLGDTEAFF,TGCGCCAGCAGCTTGGGCGATACTGAAGCTTTCTTT
TRBD1,TRBJ2-3,many,15,TRBV6-2/TRBV6-3,CASSSRDRVTDTQYF,TGTGCCAGCAGTTCTCGGGACAGGGTTACAGATACGCAGTATTTT
.,TRBJ1-5,.,14,TRBV28,CASSLPHTNQPQHF,TGTGCCAGCAGTTTACCCCACACGAATCAGCCCCAGCATTTT
.,TRBJ2-3,.,15,TRBV30,CAGGPHGTSTDTQYF,TGTGCCGGGGGCCCCCACGGGACAAGCACAGATACGCAGTATTTT
TRBD1,TRBJ1-1,few,14,TRBV7-9,CASSSYRGGPEAFF,TGTGCCAGCAGCTCTTACAGGGGTGGCCCTGAAGCTTTCTTT
.,TRBJ2-7,.,13,TRBV10-2,CASSEDKTYEQYF,TGCGCCAGCAGTGAAGACAAGACCTACGAGCAGTACTTC
.,TRBJ1-2,.,12,TRBV29-1,CSVPGGNYGYTF,TGCAGCGTACCGGGGGGAAACTATGGCTACACCTTC
TRBD1,TRBJ2-7,.,14,TRBV15,CATSTRQGVIEQYF,TGTGCCACCAGCACCAGACAGGGAGTAATCGAGCAGTACTTC
.,TRBJ2-7,.,15,TRBV7-9,CASSGRTQDSYEQYF,TGTGCCAGCAGCGGCCGGACACAGGACTCCTACGAGCAGTACTTC